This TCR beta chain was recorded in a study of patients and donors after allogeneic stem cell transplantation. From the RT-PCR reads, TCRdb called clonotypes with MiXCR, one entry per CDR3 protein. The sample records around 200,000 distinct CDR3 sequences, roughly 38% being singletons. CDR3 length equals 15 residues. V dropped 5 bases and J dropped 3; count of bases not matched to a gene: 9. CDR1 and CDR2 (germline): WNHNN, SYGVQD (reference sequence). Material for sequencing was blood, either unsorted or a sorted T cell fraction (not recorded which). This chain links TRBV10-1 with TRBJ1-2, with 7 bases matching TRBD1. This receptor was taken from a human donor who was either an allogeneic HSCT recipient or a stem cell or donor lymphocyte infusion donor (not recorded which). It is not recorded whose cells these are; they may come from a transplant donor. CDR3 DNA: TGCGCCAGCAGTCTGTTCCGGACAGGCCACTATGGCTACACCTTC. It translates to CASSLFRTGHYGYTF.